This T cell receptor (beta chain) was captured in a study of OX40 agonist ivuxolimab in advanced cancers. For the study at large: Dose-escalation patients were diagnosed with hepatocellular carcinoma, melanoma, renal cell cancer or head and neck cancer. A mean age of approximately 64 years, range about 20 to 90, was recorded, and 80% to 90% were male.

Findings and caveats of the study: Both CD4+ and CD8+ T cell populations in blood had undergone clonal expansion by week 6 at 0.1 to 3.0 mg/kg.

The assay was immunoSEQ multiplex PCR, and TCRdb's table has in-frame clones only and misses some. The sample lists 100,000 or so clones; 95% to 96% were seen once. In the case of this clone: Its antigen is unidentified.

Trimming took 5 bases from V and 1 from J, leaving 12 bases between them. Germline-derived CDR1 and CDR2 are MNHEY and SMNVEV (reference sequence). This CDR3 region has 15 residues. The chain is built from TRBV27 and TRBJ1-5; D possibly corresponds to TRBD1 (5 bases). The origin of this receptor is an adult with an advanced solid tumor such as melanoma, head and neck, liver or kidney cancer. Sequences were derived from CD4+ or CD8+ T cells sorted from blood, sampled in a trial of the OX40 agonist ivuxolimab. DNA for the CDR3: TGTGCCAGCAGTCGAGCAGGGACGAGCAATCAGCCCCAGCATTTT. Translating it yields CASSRAGTSNQPQHF.